What follows is one T cell receptor beta chain and its context. The assay was immunoSEQ multiplex PCR, and TCRdb's table has in-frame clones only and misses some. The top ten clones hold approximately 0.97% of a sample with about 160,000 clones, nearly 96% of them seen once. This sample is part of a study of control samples from healthy donors and cancer patients. Germline assignment: CDR1 WSHSY and CDR2 SAAADI. Trimming shortened V by 0 bases and J by 5 bases, and 11 bases separated the two germline ends. This CDR3 has 14 amino acids. This receptor was obtained from a woman aged 30 to 39 in good health. The chain links TRBV10-2 to TRBJ2-7, with D unclear. The source material was blood. CDR3 sequence (DNA): TGCGCCAGCAGTGAGTCGCGCACAGTCCACGAGCAGTACTTC. Encoded protein: CASSESRTVHEQYF.